A single sample gave rise to the 10 T cell receptor beta chains below, sequenced in a study of blood T cell repertoires in COVID-19. Profiled with immunoSEQ multiplex PCR; TCRdb holds only in-frame clones, not every one. This sample has approximately 250,000 clones, with around 83% found just once. Sequencing was done on a sample of peripheral blood. The receptors here all came from a woman in her forties or fifties with acute or convalescent COVID-19.

Many counts were recorded for this clone. The gene calls are TRBV2 and TRBJ2-7; no clear D gene. Trimming took 5 bases from V and 4 from J, leaving 9 bases between them. Germline loops: CDR1 SNHLY, CDR2 FYNNEI. The CDR3 loop spans 12 amino acids. The CDR3 is CASSSNRYEQYF. The CDR3 DNA sequence: TGTGCCAGCAGTTCCAACAGATACGAGCAGTACTTC. Using reference TRBV2 and TRBJ2-7 for the parts outside the CDR3, the full variable domain is EPEVTQTPSHQVTQMGQEVILRCVPISNHLYFYWYRQILGQKVEFLVSFYNNEISEKSEIFDDQFSVERPDGSNFTLKIRSTKLEDSAMYFCASSSNRYEQYFGPGTRLTVT.

This chain joins TRBV29-1 and TRBJ2-1, with TRBD2 matching over 12 bases. Germline V gene data show CDR1 as SQVTM and CDR2 as ANQGSEA. Trimming removed 2 bases from V and 9 bases from J; junction bases left unmatched: 8. The CDR3 contains 15 residues. The CDR3 DNA reads TGCAGCGTTGAAAAGGGCCTAGCGGGGGGGAGTGAGCAGTTCTTC. As protein: CSVEKGLAGGSEQFF.

V is TRBV9 and J is TRBJ2-5; tentative D call: TRBD2 (6 bases). CDR3 length: 14 residues. The germline CDR1 and CDR2 sequences are SGDLS and YYNGEE. Trimming removed 0 bases from V and 2 bases from J, with 8 bases in between. The CDR3 region has the DNA TGTGCCAGCAGCGTAGGAGGAGGGCAAGAGACCCAGTACTTC. It encodes CASSVGGGQETQYF.

The J gene is TRBJ1-5, the V gene TRBV19; D is unclear. Germline CDR1 and CDR2: LNHDA and SQIVND (reference sequence). V lost 8 bases, J lost 2 bases, and 10 bases lay in between. CDR3 length equals 13 residues. The CDR3 bases are TGTGCCAGTGCCGGGGATGGCAATCAGCCCCAGCATTTT. Its translation is CASAGDGNQPQHF.

The chain couples TRBV27 to TRBJ2-3; tentative D call: TRBD2 (6 bases). Germline CDR1 MNHEY, CDR2 SMNVEV (reference sequence). V lost 6 bases and J 13 bases, leaving 20 bases between the germline ends. CDR3 length: 13 residues. The CDR3: CASSPSGGGSEYF. For the CDR3, the DNA is TGTGCCAGCAGCCCTTCCGGGGGTGGCTCGGAGTATTTT.

V is TRBV5-6 and J is TRBJ1-5; no clear D gene. V lost 0 bases and J lost 4, with 2 bases in between. Germline assignment: CDR1 SGHDT and CDR2 YYEEEE. There are 12 residues in the CDR3. CDR3 DNA: TGTGCCAGCAGCTTGGCAAATCAGCCCCAGCATTTT. This translates into CASSLANQPQHF.

The chain is built from TRBV11-2 and TRBJ1-3; D is uncertain. Germline V gene sequence: CDR1 SGHAT, CDR2 FQNNGV. The CDR3 totals 13 residues. Trimming removed 5 bases at V and 4 bases at J, with 9 bases between. The CDR3, as DNA: TGTGCCAGCAGCCCGATGACAGGAAACACCATATATTTT. Its translation: CASSPMTGNTIYF.

The chain has TRBV4-2 and TRBJ2-1; no definite D call. This CDR3 contains 16 residues. CDR1 LGHNA and CDR2 YNFKEQ come from the germline V gene. Trimming pared 4 bases from V and 5 bases from J, leaving 18 bases between. CDR3 residues: CASSLTKTRSNNEQFF. The CDR3 nucleotides are TGTGCCAGCAGCCTTACTAAGACTCGTTCAAACAATGAGCAGTTCTTC.

The rearrangement joins TRBV6-5 to TRBJ1-6; the match to TRBD1 covers 11 bases. This CDR3 has 15 amino acids. Germline V gene data show CDR1 as MNHEY and CDR2 as SVGAGI. With V trimmed by 6 bases and J by 7 bases, 5 bases remained unmatched. The CDR3 is CASSRGTGGNSPLHF. CDR3 nucleotide sequence: TGTGCCAGCAGCCGCGGGACAGGGGGGAATTCACCCCTCCACTTT.

This CDR3 reads CASSYSAGANGYTF. DNA for the CDR3: TGTGCCAGCAGTTACTCTGCAGGGGCGAATGGCTACACCTTC. The rearrangement uses TRBV6-5 and TRBJ1-2; a possible D gene is TRBD1 (6 bases). This CDR3 is 14 amino acids long. CDR1 is MNHEY and CDR2 is SVGAGI in the germline V gene. Trimming shortened V by 0 bases and J by 6 bases, and 11 bases separated the two germline ends.